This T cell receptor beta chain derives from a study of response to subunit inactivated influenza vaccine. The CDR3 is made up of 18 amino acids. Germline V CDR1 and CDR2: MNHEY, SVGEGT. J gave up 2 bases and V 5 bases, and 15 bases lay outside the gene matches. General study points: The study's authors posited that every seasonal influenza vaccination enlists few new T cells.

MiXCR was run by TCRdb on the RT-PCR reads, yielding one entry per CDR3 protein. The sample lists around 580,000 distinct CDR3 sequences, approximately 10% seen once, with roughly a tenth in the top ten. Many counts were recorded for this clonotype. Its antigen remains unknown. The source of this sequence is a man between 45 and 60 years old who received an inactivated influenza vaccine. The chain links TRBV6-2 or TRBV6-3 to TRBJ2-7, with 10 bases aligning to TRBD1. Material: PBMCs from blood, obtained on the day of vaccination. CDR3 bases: TGTGCCAGCAGTCCTATCCCGGGACAGGGGACTATTACCTACGAGCAGTACTTC. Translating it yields CASSPIPGQGTITYEQYF.